This entry lists 5 T cell receptor beta chains sequenced from one sample in a study of neurological immune-mediated disorders. Using its own MiXCR run on the 5' RACE reads, TCRdb lists one record per CDR3 protein. The sample contains under 40,000 distinct CDR3 sequences, 4.6% of which appear only once. Sequenced sample: PBMCs. These receptors were taken from a man aged 18 to 30 in good health.

In its sample, this clonotype was seen many times. This rearrangement joins TRBV12-3 or TRBV12-4 to TRBJ1-1, with a weak D call TRBD1 (5 bases). CDR3 size: 14 residues. Trimming removed 5 bases from V and 4 bases from J, with 14 bases in between. The CDR3 nucleotides are TGTGCCAGCAGTCCCCGGCCGGGGGGCACTGAAGCTTTCTTT. Translation: CASSPRPGGTEAFF.

The table lists this clonotype with many counts. The gene calls are TRBV27 and TRBJ1-1; unclear D gene. The length of the CDR3 is 13 residues. The germline V gene has CDR1 MNHEY and CDR2 SMNVEV (reference sequence). The V end lost 3 bases, the J end lost 4 bases, and 9 bases lay between the germline ends. CDR3 loop: CASSLAGPTEAFF. The CDR3 bases are TGTGCCAGCAGTTTGGCAGGTCCCACTGAAGCTTTCTTT.

This clonotype was recorded many times. This chain uses TRBV5-5 with TRBJ2-3, with D uncertain. The CDR3 runs 15 residues. V was shortened by 0 bases and J by 1 base, with 9 bases between the two germline ends. Germline loops: CDR1 SGHKS, CDR2 YYEKEE (reference sequence). The CDR3 is CASSLEGSGTDTQYF. The CDR3 bases are TGTGCCAGCAGCTTGGAGGGATCTGGCACAGATACGCAGTATTTT. The full variable domain, rest sourced from reference TRBV5-5 and TRBJ2-3, is DAGVTQSPTHLIKTRGQQVTLRCSPISGHKSVSWYQQVLGQGPQFIFQYYEKEERGRGNFPDRFSARQFPNYSSELNVNALLLGDSALYLCASSLEGSGTDTQYFGPGTRLTVL.

This clonotype was detected many times. The rearrangement links TRBV3-1 to TRBJ2-7, with D possibly TRBD1 on 5 matching bases. Germline CDR1 reads LGHDT; CDR2 reads YNNKEL (reference sequence). Trimming took 0 bases from V and 3 from J, leaving 9 bases between them. The CDR3 runs to 14 residues. The CDR3 sequence: CASSQDGAYYEQYF. DNA of the CDR3: TGTGCCAGCAGCCAAGATGGGGCATACTACGAGCAGTACTTC.

This clonotype has ten or more counts. CDR3 sequence reads: CSATGQGETEAFF. The CDR3 nucleotides read TGCAGTGCTACAGGACAGGGTGAGACTGAAGCTTTCTTT. The chain uses TRBV20-1 and TRBJ1-1; 8 bases match TRBD1. V was pared by 4 bases and J by 5 bases, with 6 bases of the junction left unmatched. Per germline, CDR1 DFQATT and CDR2 SNEGSKA (reference sequence). The CDR3 extends over 13 amino acids.